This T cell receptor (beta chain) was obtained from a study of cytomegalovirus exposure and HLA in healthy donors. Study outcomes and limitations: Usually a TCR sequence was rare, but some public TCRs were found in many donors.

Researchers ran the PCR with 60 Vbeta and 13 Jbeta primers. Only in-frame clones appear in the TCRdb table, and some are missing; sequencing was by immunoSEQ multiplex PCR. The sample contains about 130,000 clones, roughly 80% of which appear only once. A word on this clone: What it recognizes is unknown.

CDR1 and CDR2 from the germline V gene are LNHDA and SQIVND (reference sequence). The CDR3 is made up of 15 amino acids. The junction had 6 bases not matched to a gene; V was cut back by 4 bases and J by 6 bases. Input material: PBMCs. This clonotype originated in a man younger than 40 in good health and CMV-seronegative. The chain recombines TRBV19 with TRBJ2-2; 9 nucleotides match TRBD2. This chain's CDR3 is CASSRASGTSGELFF. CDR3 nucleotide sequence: TGTGCCAGTAGTAGGGCTAGCGGGACCTCCGGGGAGCTGTTTTTT.